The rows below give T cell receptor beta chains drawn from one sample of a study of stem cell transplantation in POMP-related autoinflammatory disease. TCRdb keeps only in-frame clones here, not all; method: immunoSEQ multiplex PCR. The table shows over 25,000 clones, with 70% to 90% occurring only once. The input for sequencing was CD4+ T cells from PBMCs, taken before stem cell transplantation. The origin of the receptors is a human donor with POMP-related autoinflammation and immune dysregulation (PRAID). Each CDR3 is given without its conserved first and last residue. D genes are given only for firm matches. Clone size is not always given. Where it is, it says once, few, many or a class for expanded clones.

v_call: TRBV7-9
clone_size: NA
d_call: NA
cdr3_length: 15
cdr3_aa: ASSLGRIAESSYEQY

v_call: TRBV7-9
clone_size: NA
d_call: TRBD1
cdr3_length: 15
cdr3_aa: ASSFRDRGRNTGELF

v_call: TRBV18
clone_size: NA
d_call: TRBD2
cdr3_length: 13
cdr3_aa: ASSPSGTYSYEQY

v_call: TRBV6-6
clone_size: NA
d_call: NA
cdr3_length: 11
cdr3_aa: ASSYGDPEKLF

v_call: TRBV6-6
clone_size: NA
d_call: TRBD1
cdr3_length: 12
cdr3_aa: ASSIDRAGNTIY

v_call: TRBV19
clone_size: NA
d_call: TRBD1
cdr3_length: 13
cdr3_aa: ASSFPGQRYNEQF

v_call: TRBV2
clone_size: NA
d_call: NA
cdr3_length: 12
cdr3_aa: ASSEDRGNYGYT

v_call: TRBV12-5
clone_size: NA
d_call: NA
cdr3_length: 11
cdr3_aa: ARWSANTGELF

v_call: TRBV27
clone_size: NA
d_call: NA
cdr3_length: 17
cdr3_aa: ASTSTRAGGLSGANVLT

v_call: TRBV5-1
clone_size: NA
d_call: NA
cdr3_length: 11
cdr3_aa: ASSLAGNYGYT

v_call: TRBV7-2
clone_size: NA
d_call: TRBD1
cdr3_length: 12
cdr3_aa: ASSLGTGLSGYT

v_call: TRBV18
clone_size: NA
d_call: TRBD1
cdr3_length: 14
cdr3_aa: ASSLGQLATNEKLF

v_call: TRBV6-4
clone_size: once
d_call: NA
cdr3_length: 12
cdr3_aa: ASSDRGGADTQY

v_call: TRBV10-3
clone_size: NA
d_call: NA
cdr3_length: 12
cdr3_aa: AITRGGNTDTQY

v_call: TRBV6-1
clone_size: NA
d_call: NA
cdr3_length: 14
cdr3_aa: ASSERWRQSDYGYT

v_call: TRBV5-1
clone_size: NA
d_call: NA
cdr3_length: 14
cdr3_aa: ASSLALRRATNEQF

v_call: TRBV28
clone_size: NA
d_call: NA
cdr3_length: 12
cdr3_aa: ASSSSGSSYEQY

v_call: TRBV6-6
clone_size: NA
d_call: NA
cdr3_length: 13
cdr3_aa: ASSRRPSPATEQY

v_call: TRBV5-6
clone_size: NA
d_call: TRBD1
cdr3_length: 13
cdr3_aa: ASSLRRDRDSEAF

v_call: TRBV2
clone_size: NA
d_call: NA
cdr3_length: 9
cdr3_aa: ASSERETQY

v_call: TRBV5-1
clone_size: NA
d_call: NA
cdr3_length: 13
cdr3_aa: ASSTDRPTNEKLF

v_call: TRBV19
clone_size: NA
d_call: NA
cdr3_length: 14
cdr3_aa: ASSMGRRPGDTEAF

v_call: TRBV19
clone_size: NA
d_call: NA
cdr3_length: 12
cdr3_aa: ASRTVYSNQPQH

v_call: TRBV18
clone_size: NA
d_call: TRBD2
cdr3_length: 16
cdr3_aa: ASSPLIAYQREEGEQF

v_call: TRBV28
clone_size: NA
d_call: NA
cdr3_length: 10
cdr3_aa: ASSSPSNEQF

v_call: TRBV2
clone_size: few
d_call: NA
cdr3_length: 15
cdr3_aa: ASSGGWGSRGGAEAF

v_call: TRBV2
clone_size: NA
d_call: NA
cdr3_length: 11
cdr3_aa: ASSENRGETQY

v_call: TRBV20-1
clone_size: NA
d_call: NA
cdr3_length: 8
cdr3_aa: SAGGVSQH

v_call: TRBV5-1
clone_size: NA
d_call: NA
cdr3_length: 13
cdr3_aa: ASSLRTAGTDTQY

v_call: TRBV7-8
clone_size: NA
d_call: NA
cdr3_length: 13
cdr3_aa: ASSFFITSTYEQY

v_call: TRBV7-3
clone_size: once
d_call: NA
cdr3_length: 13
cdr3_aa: ASSPNGGPGNTIY

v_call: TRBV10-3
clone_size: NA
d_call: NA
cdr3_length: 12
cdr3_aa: AITNPGGDYGYT

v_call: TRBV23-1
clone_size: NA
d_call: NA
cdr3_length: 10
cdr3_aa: ASSQPNTEAF

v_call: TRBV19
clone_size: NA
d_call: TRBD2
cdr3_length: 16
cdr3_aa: ASKREKGLAGFTGELF

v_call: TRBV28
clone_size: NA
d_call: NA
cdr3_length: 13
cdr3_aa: ASSLGRGPRDEQF

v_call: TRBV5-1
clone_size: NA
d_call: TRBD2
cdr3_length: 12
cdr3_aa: ASKSGVSTDTQY

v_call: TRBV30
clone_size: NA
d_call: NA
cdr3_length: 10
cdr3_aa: AWSPIADTQY

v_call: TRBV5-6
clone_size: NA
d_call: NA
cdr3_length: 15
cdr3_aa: ASSLKYREGLNEKLF

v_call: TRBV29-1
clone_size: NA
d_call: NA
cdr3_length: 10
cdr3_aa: SVGQGDTEAF

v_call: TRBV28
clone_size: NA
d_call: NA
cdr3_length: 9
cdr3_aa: ASRSLYEQY

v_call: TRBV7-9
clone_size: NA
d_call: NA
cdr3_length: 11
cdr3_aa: ASSLQGTETQY

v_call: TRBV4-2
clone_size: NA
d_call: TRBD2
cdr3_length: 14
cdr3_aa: ASSLNLAGGYNEQF

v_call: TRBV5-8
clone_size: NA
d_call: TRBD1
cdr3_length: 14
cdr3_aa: ASSLEPDRAGETQY

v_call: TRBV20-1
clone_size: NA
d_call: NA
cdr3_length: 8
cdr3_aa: SARTETQY

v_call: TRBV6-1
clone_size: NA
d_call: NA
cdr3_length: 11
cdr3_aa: ASIIDAGDTQY

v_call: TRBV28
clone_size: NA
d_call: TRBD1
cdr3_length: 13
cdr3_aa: ASSPPGQGGEKLF

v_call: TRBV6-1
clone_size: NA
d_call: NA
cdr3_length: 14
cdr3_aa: ASSALTTSSTDTQY

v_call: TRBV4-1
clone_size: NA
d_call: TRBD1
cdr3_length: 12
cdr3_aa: ASSQTGTGNEQF

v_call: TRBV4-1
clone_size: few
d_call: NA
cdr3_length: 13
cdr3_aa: ASSQDGPPYQPQH

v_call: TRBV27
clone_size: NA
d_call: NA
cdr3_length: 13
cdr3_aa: ASSLSLGSSYEQH

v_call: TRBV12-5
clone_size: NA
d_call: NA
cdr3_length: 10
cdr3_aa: ASGLSQETQY

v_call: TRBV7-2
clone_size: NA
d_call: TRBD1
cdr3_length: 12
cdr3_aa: ASRSDRAAGELF

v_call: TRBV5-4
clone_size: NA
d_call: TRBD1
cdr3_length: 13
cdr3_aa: ASSLDPGGYPEAF

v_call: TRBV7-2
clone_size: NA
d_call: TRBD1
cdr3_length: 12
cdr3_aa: ASSPRTGNTEAF

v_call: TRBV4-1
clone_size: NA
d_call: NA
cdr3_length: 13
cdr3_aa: ASSLRQMAGNTIY

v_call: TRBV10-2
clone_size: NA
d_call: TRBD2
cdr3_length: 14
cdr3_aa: ASQGAHGLAGYEQY